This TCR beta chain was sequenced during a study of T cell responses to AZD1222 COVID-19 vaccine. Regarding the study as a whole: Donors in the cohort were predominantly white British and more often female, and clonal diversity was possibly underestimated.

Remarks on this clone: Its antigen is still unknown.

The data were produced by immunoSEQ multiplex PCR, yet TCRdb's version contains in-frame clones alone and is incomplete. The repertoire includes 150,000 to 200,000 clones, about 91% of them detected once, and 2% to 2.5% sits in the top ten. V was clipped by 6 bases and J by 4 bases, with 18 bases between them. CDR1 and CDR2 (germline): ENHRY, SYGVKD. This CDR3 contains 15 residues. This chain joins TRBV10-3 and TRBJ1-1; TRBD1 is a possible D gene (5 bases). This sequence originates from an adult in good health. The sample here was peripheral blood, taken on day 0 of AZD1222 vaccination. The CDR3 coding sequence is TGTGCCATCAGATCTACGGCAGGGCCGGGCACTGAAGCTTTCTTT. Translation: CAIRSTAGPGTEAFF.